These 14 T cell receptor beta chains share one sample of origin, sequenced in a study of cytomegalovirus exposure and HLA in healthy donors. The PCR had 60 Vbeta and 13 Jbeta primers. Some clones are missing from TCRdb's copy, which holds only in-frame ones; the method was immunoSEQ multiplex PCR. The sample records a few hundred thousand clones, almost 85% being singletons. What was sequenced was PBMCs. All receptors come from a woman aged 40 to 50 in good health and CMV-seropositive.

The rearrangement joins TRBV9 to TRBJ1-4; D is perhaps TRBD1 (6 bases). V was trimmed by 3 bases and J by 7 bases, leaving 16 bases between them. The CDR3 is 15 amino acids. Germline lookup yields CDR1 SGDLS and CDR2 YYNGEE. The CDR3 DNA follows: TGTGCCAGCAGCGCTATACAGGGTGAGGGTGAAAAACTGTTTTTT. Protein product: CASSAIQGEGEKLFF.

J is TRBJ2-7 and V is TRBV28; D perhaps matches TRBD1 (6 bases). Germline V gene data show CDR1 as MDHEN and CDR2 as SYDVKM. V gave up 6 bases and J gave up 7 bases, with 19 bases separating them. The CDR3 is 14 amino acids. The CDR3 reads CASRRTGLGGEQYF. The DNA for the CDR3 is TGTGCCAGCAGGCGTACAGGGCTTGGAGGTGAGCAGTACTTC.

The rearrangement uses TRBV19 and TRBJ2-7; 7 nucleotides agree with TRBD1. The CDR3 contains 15 residues. Germline CDR1 reads LNHDA; CDR2 reads SQIVND (reference sequence). With V trimmed by 3 bases and J by 5 bases, 10 bases remained unmatched. DNA of the CDR3: TGTGCCAGTAGTATGGGTCAGGGGGATGAGGACGAGCAGTACTTC. Translation: CASSMGQGDEDEQYF.

The chain recombines TRBV5-6 with TRBJ1-5, with D perhaps matching TRBD1 (6 bases). CDR1 and CDR2 (germline): SGHDT, YYEEEE. With 1 base removed from V and 2 bases from J, the gap between germline ends came to 13 bases. The CDR3 contains 16 residues. CDR3 bases: TGTGCCAGCAGCTTGAAGTACAGGGAAGGCAATCAGCCCCAGCATTTT. This gives the protein CASSLKYREGNQPQHF.

The chain carries TRBV7-6 and TRBJ2-1; 10 bases match TRBD2. The CDR3 length is 15 residues. J was trimmed by 8 bases and V by 4 bases; bases with no gene match: 8. Per germline, CDR1 SGHVS and CDR2 FNYEAQ. The CDR3, as DNA: TGTGCCAGCAGCTACAGCGGGAGGGCCGAAGATGAGCAGTTCTTC. Translation gives CASSYSGRAEDEQFF.

The chain joins TRBV30 to TRBJ2-1; TRBD2 matches at 7 bases. CDR3 size: 15 residues. Germline assignment: CDR1 GTSNPN and CDR2 SVGIG (reference sequence). Germline trimming cut 4 bases from V and 0 bases from J; bases unmatched to any gene: 6. The CDR3 here is CAWIGTKSSYNEQFF. The CDR3 DNA follows: TGTGCCTGGATCGGGACTAAGAGCTCCTACAATGAGCAGTTCTTC.

This clone was counted once. Its ends do not fully match the called genes, so a read error is possible. J is TRBJ2-6 and V is TRBV28; the D gene is possibly TRBD1 (7 bases). Looked up from germline, CDR1 is MDHEN and CDR2 is SYDVKM. This CDR3 spans 17 amino acids. The CDR3 nucleotides are TGTGCCAGCAGTCCCCGCGGAGGGGGCACGGGGGCCAACGGCCTGACTTTC. Amino acid sequence: CASSPRGGGTGANGLTF.

The chain links TRBV28 to TRBJ1-2; D is unresolved. CDR1 is MDHEN and CDR2 is SYDVKM in the germline V gene. The CDR3 spans 14 residues. Deletions cut 6 bases from V and 1 base from J, with 12 bases between. In DNA, the CDR3 is TGTGCCAGCAGCGGAACGGAGGATAACTATGGCTACACCTTC. Residues: CASSGTEDNYGYTF.

The chain combines TRBV9 with TRBJ1-6; a possible D gene is TRBD1 (5 bases). Trimming took off 0 bases at V and 7 bases at J, with 14 bases between the two ends. The germline V gene has CDR1 SGDLS and CDR2 YYNGEE. This CDR3 has 16 residues. The CDR3 loop is CASSVGGTGENSPLHF. In DNA form, the CDR3 reads TGTGCCAGCAGCGTAGGGGGGACGGGGGAGAATTCACCCCTCCACTTT.

This clone was seen only a few times. Other DNA variants within this sample encode the same CDR3. The chain links TRBV6-5 to TRBJ1-1; 7 nucleotides line up with TRBD1. The J segment lost 1 base and the V segment lost 2 bases, leaving 1 base of the junction unmatched. Per germline, CDR1 MNHEY and CDR2 SVGAGI. The CDR3 is 14 amino acids. The CDR3 coding sequence is TGTGCCAGCAGTTACCGGACAGGGAACACTGAAGCTTTCTTT. Translation: CASSYRTGNTEAFF.

J is TRBJ1-2 and V is TRBV27; weak D call: TRBD1 (5 bases). Germline lookup yields CDR1 MNHEY and CDR2 SMNVEV (reference sequence). V lost 5 bases to trimming and J lost 7 bases, with 11 bases between them. The CDR3 runs to 12 residues. The CDR3 sequence is CASSPGGFGYTF. The CDR3 nucleotides are TGTGCCAGCAGTCCCGGGGGGTTTGGCTACACCTTC.

This chain connects TRBV10-3 to TRBJ1-4; 9 bases line up with TRBD1. The CDR3 sequence is 14 residues long. Looked up from germline, CDR1 is ENHRY and CDR2 is SYGVKD. The ends lost 4 bases at V and 5 bases at J; junction bases unmatched: 2. The CDR3 loop reads CAISVGQGNEKLFF. The CDR3 coding sequence is TGTGCCATCAGTGTCGGACAGGGGAATGAAAAACTGTTTTTT.

CDR3 protein: CASSRRRTSGSRVTGELFF. The CDR3 DNA reads as TGTGCCAGCAGCCGCCGCCGGACTAGCGGGAGTCGGGTCACCGGGGAGCTGTTTTTT. The chain recombines TRBV5-6 with TRBJ2-2; 13 nucleotides line up with TRBD2. The V gene end was trimmed by 4 bases and the J gene end by 4 bases; junction bases not matched to a gene: 13. Germline lookup yields CDR1 SGHDT and CDR2 YYEEEE. This CDR3 is built from 19 residues.

The chain is built from TRBV18 and TRBJ1-1; TRBD1 matches 7 bases. V gave up 5 bases and J gave up 4 bases; unmatched junction bases: 10. The CDR3 totals 15 residues. The germline V gene encodes CDR1 KGHSH and CDR2 LQKENI. CDR3 sequence reads: CASSATGARGTEAFF. The DNA for the CDR3 is TGTGCCAGCTCAGCCACAGGGGCGAGAGGCACTGAAGCTTTCTTT. The whole variable domain, remainder taken from reference TRBV18 and TRBJ1-1, is NAGVMQNPRHLVRRRGQEARLRCSPMKGHSHVYWYRQLPEEGLKFMVYLQKENIIDESGMPKERFSAEFPKEGPSILRIQQVVRGDSAAYFCASSATGARGTEAFFGQGTRLTVV.